The rows below give T cell receptor beta chains drawn from one sample of a study of cytomegalovirus exposure and HLA in healthy donors. Repertoires were generated with immunoSEQ multiplex PCR, while TCRdb's copy carries only in-frame clones and drops some. This table has roughly 110,000 clones, roughly 74% appearing once. What was sequenced was PBMCs. These receptors all stem from a woman aged 25 to 45 in good health and CMV-seronegative. Each CDR3 is given with its conserved first and last residue. The D gene is left open where the match is weak. The size field is filled for only some rows; it gives once, few, many or a size class.

DNA	CDR3	size	V	J	D
TGCGCCAGCAGTGACCCTAACAGGGGGGACCACGAGCAGTACTTC	CASSDPNRGDHEQYF	few	TRBV10-1	TRBJ2-7	TRBD1
TGCAGCGGGGGCTCGCCTTCAATGATTGGGCAGTTCTTC	CSGGSPSMIGQFF	once	TRBV29-1	TRBJ2-1	.
TGTGCCAGCAGCTTTAGTAACCCGAACACTGAAGCTTTCTTT	CASSFSNPNTEAFF	.	TRBV7-2	TRBJ1-1	.
TGTGCCAGCAGCGACGGGATTCGTGGAACAATGAACACTGAAGCTTTCTTT	CASSDGIRGTMNTEAFF	few	TRBV7-3	TRBJ1-1	.
TGCGCCAGCAGCCCCCCATGGACAGGGGGCGGCGAGCAGTACTTC	CASSPPWTGGGEQYF	.	TRBV5-1	TRBJ2-7	TRBD1
TGTGCCAGCAGCAACCCCACTGGGGGAGGCTACGAGCAGTACTTC	CASSNPTGGGYEQYF	.	TRBV7-8	TRBJ2-7	.
TGTGCCAGCCGGACAGGGGGTACTGAAAAACTGTTTTTT	CASRTGGTEKLFF	few	TRBV25-1	TRBJ1-4	TRBD1
TGTGCCAGCAGCTTAAGGGGGACAGGTGGGGGGGCTGAAGCTTTCTTT	CASSLRGTGGGAEAFF	once	TRBV11-3	TRBJ1-1	TRBD1
TGTGCCAGCAGTGGACAGAGGAACACTGAAGCTTTCTTT	CASSGQRNTEAFF	.	TRBV6-1	TRBJ1-1	.
TGCGCCAGCAGCGCTGGGGACAGCCCGGGGTACACTGAAGCTTTCTTT	CASSAGDSPGYTEAFF	.	TRBV5-1	TRBJ1-1	TRBD1
TGTGCCAGCAGTTACTCGGGGGACAGGGGAGAGACCCAGTACTTC	CASSYSGDRGETQYF	.	TRBV6-5	TRBJ2-5	TRBD1
TGCGCCAGCAGCGCCGGACAGGGGGTAACAGATACGCAGTATTTT	CASSAGQGVTDTQYF	.	TRBV5-1	TRBJ2-3	TRBD1
TGCGCCAGCAGCGAAGGGACAGGACTGAACACTGAAGCTTTCTTT	CASSEGTGLNTEAFF	once	TRBV4-3	TRBJ1-1	TRBD1
TGTGCCAGCAGTTACGGCGGAGGCCCCCTCCACTTT	CASSYGGGPLHF	few	TRBV28	TRBJ1-6	.
TGTGCCAGCAGCCTACAGGGGGGCGCCTTAACCGGGGAGCTGTTTTTT	CASSLQGGALTGELFF	.	TRBV7-9	TRBJ2-2	TRBD1
TGTGCCAGCTCACCACCGGTCTCTAGCGGGGGGCCCGTCGGGGAGCTGTTTTTT	CASSPPVSSGGPVGELFF	.	TRBV18	TRBJ2-2	TRBD2
TGCGCCAGCAGTTTTTCTGGGTTCGGGGATCAGCCCCAGCATTTT	CASSFSGFGDQPQHF	.	TRBV5-1	TRBJ1-5	.
TGTGCCAGCAGCCGCGACAGGGGTAATTCACCCCTCCACTTT	CASSRDRGNSPLHF	.	TRBV6-5	TRBJ1-6	TRBD1